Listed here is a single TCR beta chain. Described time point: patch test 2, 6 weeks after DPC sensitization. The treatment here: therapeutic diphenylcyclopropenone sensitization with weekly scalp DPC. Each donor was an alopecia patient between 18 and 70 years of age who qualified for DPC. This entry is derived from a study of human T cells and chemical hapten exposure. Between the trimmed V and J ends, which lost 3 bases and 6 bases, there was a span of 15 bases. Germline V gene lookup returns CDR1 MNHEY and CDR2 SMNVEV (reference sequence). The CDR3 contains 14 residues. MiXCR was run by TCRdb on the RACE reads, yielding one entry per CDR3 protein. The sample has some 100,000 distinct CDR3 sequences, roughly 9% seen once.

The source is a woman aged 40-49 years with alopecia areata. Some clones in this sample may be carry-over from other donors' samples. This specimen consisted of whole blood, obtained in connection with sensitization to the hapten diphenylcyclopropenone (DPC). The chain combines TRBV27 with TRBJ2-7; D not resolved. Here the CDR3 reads CASSLPLIGSEQYF. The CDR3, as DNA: TGTGCCAGCAGTTTGCCCTTGATCGGATCCGAGCAGTACTTC.